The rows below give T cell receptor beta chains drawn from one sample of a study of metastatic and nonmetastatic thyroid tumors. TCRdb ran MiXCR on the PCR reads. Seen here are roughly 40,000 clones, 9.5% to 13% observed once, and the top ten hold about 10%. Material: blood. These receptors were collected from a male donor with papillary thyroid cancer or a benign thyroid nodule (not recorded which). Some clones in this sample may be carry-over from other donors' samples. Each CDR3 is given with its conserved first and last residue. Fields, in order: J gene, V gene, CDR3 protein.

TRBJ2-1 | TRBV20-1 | CSARDMRQVDEQFF
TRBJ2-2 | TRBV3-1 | CASSQERVWDGELFF
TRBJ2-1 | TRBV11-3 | CATFPGQDYNEQFF
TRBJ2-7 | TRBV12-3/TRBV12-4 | CASSLGFTEQYF
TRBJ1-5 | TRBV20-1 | CSAKDRGGPQPQHF
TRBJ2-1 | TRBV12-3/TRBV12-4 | CASLAGSSYNEQFF
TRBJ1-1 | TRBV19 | CASSHTEAFF
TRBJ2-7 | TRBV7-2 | CASSSALQVYEQYF
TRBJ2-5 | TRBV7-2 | CASSLNRRSLGETQYF
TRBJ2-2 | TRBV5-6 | CASSPGLAESNTGELFF
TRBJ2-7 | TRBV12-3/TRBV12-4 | CASSLLWVEQCF
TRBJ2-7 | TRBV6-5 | CASSYSSSGPYEQYF
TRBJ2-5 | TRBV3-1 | CASSQERTSESWETQYF
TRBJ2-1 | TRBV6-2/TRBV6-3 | CASSFAVSYHNEQFF
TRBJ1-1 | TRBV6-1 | CASRTGQGRARTETFF
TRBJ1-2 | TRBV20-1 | CSARAGANYGYTF
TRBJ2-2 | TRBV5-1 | CASSLGLEGLFF
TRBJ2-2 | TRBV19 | CASSIEGRSTGELFF
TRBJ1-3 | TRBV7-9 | CASSYGQLSGNTIYF
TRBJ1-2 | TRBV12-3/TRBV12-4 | CASSLQDSYGYTF
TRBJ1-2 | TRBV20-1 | CSGSREWNYGYTF
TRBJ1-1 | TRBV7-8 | CASSLAGGMNTEAFF
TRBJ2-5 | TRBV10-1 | CASSESGSMETQYF
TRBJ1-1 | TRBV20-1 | CSARIGGAHTEAFF
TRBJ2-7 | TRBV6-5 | CASSYRAHYEQYF
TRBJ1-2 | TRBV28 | CASDREHNYGYTF
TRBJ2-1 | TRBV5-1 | CASTGTSVSNEQFF
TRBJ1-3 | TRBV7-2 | CASSITGENTIYF
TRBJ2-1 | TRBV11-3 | CASSVGTGEYNEQFF
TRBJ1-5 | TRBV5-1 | CASSLEGNGNQPQHF
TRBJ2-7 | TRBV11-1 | CASSPTSGSYEQYF
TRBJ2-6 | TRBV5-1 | CASRAMSGANVLTF
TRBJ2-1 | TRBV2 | CASSESWTSGVWNEQFF
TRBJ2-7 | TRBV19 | CASSPGRAGNEQYF
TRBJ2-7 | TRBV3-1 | CASSLGSYEQYF
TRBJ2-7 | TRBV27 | CASRGLGSYEQYF
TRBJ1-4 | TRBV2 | CASSQGAREKLFF
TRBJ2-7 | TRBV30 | CAWTRGSYEQYF
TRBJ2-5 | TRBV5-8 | CASSPRTAGETQYF
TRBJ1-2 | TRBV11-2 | CASSGLQEYGYTF
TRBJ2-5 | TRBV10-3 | CAIRDGQGGETQYF
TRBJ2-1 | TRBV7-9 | CASSPLSRGVNEQFF
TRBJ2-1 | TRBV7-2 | CASSFGGRYNEQFF
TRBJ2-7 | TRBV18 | CASSPIPGQESYEQYF
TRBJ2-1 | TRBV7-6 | CASSLGLDNEQFF
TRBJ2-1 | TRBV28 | CASSLLAASSYNEQFF
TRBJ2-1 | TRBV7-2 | CASSLAQGAHEQFF
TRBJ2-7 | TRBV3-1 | CASSPGGVNEQYF
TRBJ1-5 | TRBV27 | CASSPNRDNQPQHF
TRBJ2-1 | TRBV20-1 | CSAPPGTSGYNEQFF
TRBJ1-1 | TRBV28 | CASSLFPGQAEAFF
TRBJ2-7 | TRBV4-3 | CASSQDRASGAYEQYF
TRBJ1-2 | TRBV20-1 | CSALQNYGYTF
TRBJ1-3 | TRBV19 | CASSISGAPGNTIYF
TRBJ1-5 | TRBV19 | CASSIRTGAGQPQHF
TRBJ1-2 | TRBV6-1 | CASSETVNYGYTF
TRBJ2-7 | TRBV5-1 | CASSLVSGGTYEQYF
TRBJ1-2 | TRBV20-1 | CSARAPARGTGYTF
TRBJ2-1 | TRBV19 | CASSIFSGTSGYNEQFF